The source of this T cell receptor (beta chain) is a study of blood T cell repertoires in COVID-19. This clone was seen only a few times. The V end was cut by 4 bases, the J end by 2 bases, with 15 bases between. Germline-derived CDR1 and CDR2 are MNHNY and SVGAGI (reference sequence). The CDR3 is 15 residues long. Assay used: immunoSEQ multiplex PCR; TCRdb lists only in-frame clones, some missing. The sample has around 60,000 clones; around 89% are singletons. The sample was peripheral blood. The clonotype originates from a human donor in a cohort sampled during active COVID-19. This rearrangement joins TRBV6-6 to TRBJ2-7; tentative D call: TRBD1 (6 bases). CDR3 nucleotides: TGTGCCAGCAGTTTATCAGGGGAAGGGGCCTACGAGCAGTACTTC. It yields the protein CASSLSGEGAYEQYF.